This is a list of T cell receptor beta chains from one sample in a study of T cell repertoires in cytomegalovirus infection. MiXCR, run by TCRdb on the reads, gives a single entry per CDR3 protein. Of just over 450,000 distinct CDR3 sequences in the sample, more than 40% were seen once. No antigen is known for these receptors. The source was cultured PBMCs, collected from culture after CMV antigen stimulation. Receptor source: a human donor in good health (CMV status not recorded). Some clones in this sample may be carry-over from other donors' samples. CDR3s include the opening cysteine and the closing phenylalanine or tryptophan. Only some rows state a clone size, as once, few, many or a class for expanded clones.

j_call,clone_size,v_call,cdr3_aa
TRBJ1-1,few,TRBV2,CASTRGKPEAFF
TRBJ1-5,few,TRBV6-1,CASSQGGGYQPQHF
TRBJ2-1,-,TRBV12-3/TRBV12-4,CASRSGVHNEQFF
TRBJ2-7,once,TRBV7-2,CASSLGPAESYEQYF
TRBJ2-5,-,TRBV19,CASSASGPSGETQYF
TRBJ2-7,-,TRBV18,CASSPGTEGYEQYF
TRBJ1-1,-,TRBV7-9,CASRLQEGGTEAFF
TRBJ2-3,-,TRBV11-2,CASRPPGTDTQYF
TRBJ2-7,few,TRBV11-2,CASSLEGGFSGRTHEQYF
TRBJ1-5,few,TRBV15,CATSRDLTGRDNQPQHF
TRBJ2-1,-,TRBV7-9,CASSSLGPITINEQFF
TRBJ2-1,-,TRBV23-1,CASRRGSTNYNEQFF
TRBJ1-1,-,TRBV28,CASSMTQGGTEAFF
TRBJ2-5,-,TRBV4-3,CASSQLGRPQETQYF
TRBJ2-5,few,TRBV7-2,CASSPMYQETQYF
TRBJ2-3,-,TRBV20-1,CSAGSGGWPDTQYF
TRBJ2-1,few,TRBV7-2,CASSPSDFDNEQFF
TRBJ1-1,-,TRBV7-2,CASSFPGGNTEAFF